This TCR beta chain comes out of a study of T-cell reconstitution after alpha-beta-depleted transplantation in children. Study-wide points: From newly produced T cells came most of the T-cell counts and diversity one year after transplant. Several hundred expanded graft clones reportedly were the source of alpha-beta T cells about two months after transplant. High day-60 TCRbeta diversity in some patients came from surviving recipient T cells and thymic progenitors.

Unique molecular identifiers featured in how the TCRbeta library was prepared. TCRdb re-called the PCR reads with MiXCR, one entry per CDR3 protein. The sample has about 110,000 distinct CDR3 sequences; 23% are singletons. In germline, CDR1 is SQVTM, CDR2 ANQGSEA. Trimming took off 5 bases at V and 8 bases at J, with 12 bases between the two ends. This CDR3 region has 11 residues. This clonotype was seen ten or more times. What it binds is unknown. The sequencing here drew on PBMCs, mostly from graft donor cells, taken 180 days after TCRalphabeta/CD19-depleted stem cell transplant. This TCR was recovered from a male patient aged 2-10 years who had a stem cell transplant for chronic granulomatous disease, so the T cells may come from the graft donor. The chain is built from TRBV29-1 and TRBJ1-1; D gene unclear. CDR3 region: CSVPLQGEAFF. The CDR3 region has the DNA TGCAGCGTTCCTCTACAAGGCGAAGCTTTCTTT.